Sequencing of this T cell receptor (beta chain) was carried out in a study of identical twins. The study, taken as a whole, reports: Twins' surplus sharing was weaker for beta out-of-frame sequences. In cord blood, abundant beta clonotypes had fewer insertions; memory showed no trend.

This clonotype appeared many times. Its antigen is not identified. With template switching, a universal primer site was added, and the cDNA carried unique molecular identifiers. TCRdb analysed the 5' RACE reads with MiXCR anew, one entry per CDR3 protein. The profile shows about 530,000 distinct CDR3 sequences, around 20% of them singletons. This sample was shared with a second study, whose subject was yellow fever vaccine responses in identical twins.

The source material was CD4+ T cells sorted from blood. The sequence derives from a woman between 18 and 29 years old in good health.

The CDR3 reads CASSFRTGPETQYF. DNA of the CDR3: TGTGCCAGCAGTTTTAGGACAGGGCCAGAGACCCAGTACTTC. The chain is built from TRBV12-3 or TRBV12-4 and TRBJ2-5; TRBD1 aligns across 8 bases. V was clipped by 3 bases and J by 4 bases; unmatched bases: 4. The CDR3 runs 14 residues.